This T cell receptor (beta chain) is drawn from a study of beta chain features in type 1 diabetes. What was sequenced were expressed TCRB transcripts, since all of the isolated RNA had been reverse transcribed. TCRdb's copy holds only in-frame clones and misses some; the assay was immunoSEQ multiplex PCR. This sample has 330,000 or so clones; approximately 15% occur once, and the top ten carry over 5.5%. V shed 4 bases and J shed 7 bases, with 23 bases lying between them. Germline loops: CDR1 GTSNPN, CDR2 SVGIG (reference sequence). The CDR3 is 16 amino acids. This chain joins TRBV30 and TRBJ2-1, with a tentative D call TRBD2 (7 bases). This receptor was identified in a man aged 30 to 39 in good health. The material sequenced was central memory CD4+ T cells from blood. CDR3 sequence: CAWNFIWGGQGNEQFF. CDR3 coding DNA: TGTGCCTGGAATTTCATATGGGGAGGGCAGGGGAATGAGCAGTTCTTC.